The 17 T cell receptor beta chains below were found in one sample sequenced in a study of blood T cell repertoires in COVID-19. Clones were read by immunoSEQ multiplex PCR, and TCRdb kept only the in-frame ones, dropping some. In the table there are approximately 220,000 clones, approximately 84% of which are singletons. The sample comprised peripheral blood. The receptor set was obtained from a man over 45 who had recovered from COVID-19.

This chain links TRBV5-6 with TRBJ1-5, with D tentatively TRBD1 (5 bases). This CDR3 spans 14 amino acids. Germline CDR1 is SGHDT and CDR2 is YYEEEE. V was cut by 4 bases and J by 5 bases, with 13 bases left in between. CDR3 residues: CASSSRQSYQPQHF. CDR3 sequence (DNA): TGTGCCAGCAGCAGCAGACAGTCTTATCAGCCCCAGCATTTT. Together with reference TRBV5-6 and TRBJ1-5, the CDR3 gives the full variable domain: DAGVTQSPTHLIKTRGQQVTLRCSPKSGHDTVSWYQQALGQGPQFIFQYYEEEERQRGNFPDRFSGHQFPNYSSELNVNALLLGDSALYLCASSSRQSYQPQHFGDGTRLSIL.

The V and J genes are TRBV18 and TRBJ2-3, with TRBD1 matching over 8 bases. Germline CDR1 is KGHSH and CDR2 is LQKENI. This CDR3 contains 16 residues. V shed 3 bases, J shed 0 bases, and the junction held 5 bases outside the gene matches. Here the CDR3 DNA reads TGTGCCAGCTCACCCCTCGACAGGGGAAGCACAGATACGCAGTATTTT. Translated: CASSPLDRGSTDTQYF.

The chain employs TRBV28 and TRBJ2-6; D not resolved. There are 15 residues in the CDR3. V was trimmed by 3 bases and J by 2 bases, leaving 8 bases between them. CDR1 is MDHEN, CDR2 SYDVKM, per germline. CDR3 protein: CASSFRATGANVLTF. In nucleotides, the CDR3 is TGTGCCAGCAGTTTCCGCGCCACTGGGGCCAACGTCCTGACTTTC.

J is TRBJ2-7 and V is TRBV10-3; 7 nucleotides match TRBD1. In germline, CDR1 is ENHRY, CDR2 SYGVKD. The CDR3 is made up of 13 amino acids. Trimming took 6 bases from V and 1 from J; bases not matched to a gene: 3. The CDR3 sequence: CAISGTVSYEQYF. CDR3 sequence (DNA): TGTGCCATCAGCGGGACAGTTTCCTACGAGCAGTACTTC.

The chain links TRBV19 to TRBJ1-1, with 9 bases aligning to TRBD1. V was pared by 5 bases and J by 3 bases, with 7 bases of the junction left unmatched. Germline CDR1 reads LNHDA; CDR2 reads SQIVND (reference sequence). The CDR3 is made up of 15 amino acids. The CDR3 DNA follows: TGTGCCAGTAGTTCCGTGACAGGGGGGGACACTGAAGCTTTCTTT. Translated, it gives CASSSVTGGDTEAFF.

The table lists this clone with a count of one. The genes are TRBV15 and TRBJ2-6, with D perhaps matching TRBD1 (5 bases). CDR1 and CDR2 from the germline V gene are LNHNV and YYDKDF (reference sequence). This CDR3 contains 17 residues. Trimming cost V 6 bases and J 0 bases, with 15 bases left between them. The DNA of the CDR3 is TGTGCCACCAGTACGAAACCAGGGATCTCTGGGGCCAACGTCCTGACTTTC. Translating it yields CATSTKPGISGANVLTF.

CDR3 DNA: TGTGCCGGAGGCGGAACCGCGGTGAGAGGTAATCAGCCCCAGCATTTT. Translated: CAGGGTAVRGNQPQHF. J is TRBJ1-5 and V is TRBV19; D ambiguous. Germline values: CDR1 LNHDA, CDR2 SQIVND (reference sequence). The CDR3 totals 16 residues. V was shortened by 11 bases and J by 4 bases, with 24 bases between the two germline ends.

This chain uses TRBV12-3 or TRBV12-4 with TRBJ2-7; 8 nucleotides agree with TRBD2. The V gene end was trimmed by 7 bases and the J gene end by 10 bases; junction bases not matched to a gene: 6. The CDR3 totals 11 residues. The CDR3 sequence is CASTLGTSQYF. CDR3 nucleotide sequence: TGTGCCAGCACCCTCGGGACTAGTCAGTACTTC.

V and J are TRBV5-6 and TRBJ1-2; weak D call: TRBD1 (6 bases). V shed 3 bases and J shed 4 bases, with 19 bases lying between them. The CDR3 totals 16 residues. Per the germline V gene, CDR1 is SGHDT and CDR2 is YYEEEE. The CDR3 sequence: CASSWAGTTHSYGYTF. CDR3 DNA: TGTGCCAGCAGCTGGGCCGGGACAACTCACTCCTATGGCTACACCTTC. The whole variable domain, remainder taken from reference TRBV5-6 and TRBJ1-2, is DAGVTQSPTHLIKTRGQQVTLRCSPKSGHDTVSWYQQALGQGPQFIFQYYEEEERQRGNFPDRFSGHQFPNYSSELNVNALLLGDSALYLCASSWAGTTHSYGYTFGSGTRLTVV.

CDR3 residues: CASSLVSLSETQYF. The CDR3 DNA is TGTGCCAGCAGCTTAGTTTCGTTATCCGAGACCCAGTACTTC. J is TRBJ2-5 and V is TRBV7-2; D ambiguous. Per the germline V gene, CDR1 is SGHTA and CDR2 is FQGNSA. The CDR3 totals 14 residues. V was clipped by 1 base and J by 5 bases, with 11 bases between them.

The gene calls are TRBV18 and TRBJ2-6; D possibly corresponds to TRBD1 (6 bases). Germline CDR1 and CDR2: KGHSH and LQKENI. CDR3 length: 17 amino acids. Trimming took 0 bases from V and 3 from J, leaving 12 bases between them. The CDR3 loop is CASSPPIKGDGANVLTF. CDR3 DNA: TGTGCCAGCTCACCACCCATTAAGGGGGATGGGGCCAACGTCCTGACTTTC.

The chain joins TRBV5-1 to TRBJ1-4; D gene unclear. The length of the CDR3 is 16 residues. Germline CDR1 is SGHRS and CDR2 is YFSETQ. The V gene lost 4 bases and the J gene lost 5 bases, with 18 bases spanning the gap. CDR3 nucleotides: TGCGCCAGCAGCGTAGGTGGGAGCCAGACGAATGAAAAACTGTTTTTT. Translated: CASSVGGSQTNEKLFF.

This chain joins TRBV11-2 and TRBJ2-3; D is uncertain. V was pared by 5 bases and J by 4 bases, with 10 bases between. CDR3 length: 13 residues. Per the germline V gene, CDR1 is SGHAT and CDR2 is FQNNGV. CDR3 DNA: TGTGCCAGCAGCCCCCACATGGCAGATACGCAGTATTTT. This translates into CASSPHMADTQYF. The full variable domain, its missing parts supplied by reference TRBV11-2 and TRBJ2-3, is EAGVAQSPRYKIIEKRQSVAFWCNPISGHATLYWYQQILGQGPKLLIQFQNNGVVDDSQLPKDRFSAERLKGVDSTLKIQPAKLEDSAVYLCASSPHMADTQYFGPGTRLTVL.

In its sample, this clone was seen a few times. J is TRBJ2-3 and V is TRBV30; possible D gene TRBD2, 6 bases. Germline values: CDR1 GTSNPN, CDR2 SVGIG (reference sequence). Trimming removed 0 bases from V and 6 bases from J, with 10 bases in between. This CDR3 is built from 13 residues. This CDR3 is CAWSVRGRDTQYF. CDR3 coding DNA: TGTGCCTGGAGTGTACGAGGGAGGGATACGCAGTATTTT.

This clone was detected once. The chain uses TRBV28 and TRBJ2-7; possible D gene TRBD1, 6 bases. The germline gives CDR1 MDHEN, CDR2 SYDVKM. The CDR3 extends over 13 amino acids. Between the trimmed V and J ends, which lost 3 bases and 0 bases, there was a span of 6 bases. This chain's CDR3 is CASSLDSSYEQYF. The CDR3 DNA is TGTGCCAGCAGTTTGGACAGCTCCTACGAGCAGTACTTC.

V and J are TRBV19 and TRBJ2-6, with unresolved D. The CDR3 consists of 14 residues. Trimming took 7 bases from V and 1 from J, leaving 8 bases between them. Germline V CDR1 and CDR2: LNHDA, SQIVND (reference sequence). The chain's CDR3 is CASTITSGANVLTF. CDR3 coding DNA: TGTGCCAGTACCATAACTTCTGGGGCCAACGTCCTGACTTTC.

The chain joins TRBV5-1 to TRBJ2-7, with a weak D call TRBD1 (6 bases). CDR1 is SGHRS and CDR2 is YFSETQ in the germline V gene. The CDR3 has 17 residues. Between the trimmed V and J ends, which lost 0 bases and 2 bases, there was a span of 18 bases. The CDR3 is CASSLDGTGLVTYEQYF. CDR3 bases: TGCGCCAGCAGCTTGGATGGAACAGGGTTGGTTACCTACGAGCAGTACTTC. Filled out from reference TRBV5-1 and TRBJ2-7, the complete variable domain reads KAGVTQTPRYLIKTRGQQVTLSCSPISGHRSVSWYQQTPGQGLQFLFEYFSETQRNKGNFPGRFSGRQFSNSRSEMNVSTLELGDSALYLCASSLDGTGLVTYEQYFGPGTRLTVT.